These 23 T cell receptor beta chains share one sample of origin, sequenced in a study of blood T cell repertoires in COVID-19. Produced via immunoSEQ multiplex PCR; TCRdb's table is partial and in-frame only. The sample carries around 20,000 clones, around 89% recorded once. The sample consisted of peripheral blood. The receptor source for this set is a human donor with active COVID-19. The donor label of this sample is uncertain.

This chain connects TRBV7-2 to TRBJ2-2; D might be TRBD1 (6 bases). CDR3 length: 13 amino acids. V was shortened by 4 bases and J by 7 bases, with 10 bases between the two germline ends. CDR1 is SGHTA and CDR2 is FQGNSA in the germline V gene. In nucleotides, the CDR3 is TGTGCCAGCAGCTCAAGGGGGAGCGGGGAGCTGTTTTTT. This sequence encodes CASSSRGSGELFF.

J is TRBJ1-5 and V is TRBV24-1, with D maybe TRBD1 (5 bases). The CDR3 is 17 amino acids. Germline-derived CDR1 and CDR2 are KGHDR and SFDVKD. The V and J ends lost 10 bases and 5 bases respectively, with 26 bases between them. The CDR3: CATPGAGPPAPDQPQHF. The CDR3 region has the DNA TGTGCCACTCCTGGTGCGGGGCCACCCGCCCCGGATCAGCCCCAGCATTTT.

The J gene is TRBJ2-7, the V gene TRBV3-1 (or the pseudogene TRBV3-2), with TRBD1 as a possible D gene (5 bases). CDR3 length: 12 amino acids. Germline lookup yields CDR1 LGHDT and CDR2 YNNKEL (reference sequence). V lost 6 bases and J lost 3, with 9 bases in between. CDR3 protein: CASSLDSYEQYF. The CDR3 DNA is TGTGCCAGCAGTCTAGACAGCTACGAGCAGTACTTC.

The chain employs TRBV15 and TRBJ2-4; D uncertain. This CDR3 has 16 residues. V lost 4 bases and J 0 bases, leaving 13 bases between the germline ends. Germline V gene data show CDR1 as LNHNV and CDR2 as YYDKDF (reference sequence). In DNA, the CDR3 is TGTGCCACCAGCACCATTTACGAGTTAGCCAAAAACATTCAGTACTTC. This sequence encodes CATSTIYELAKNIQYF.

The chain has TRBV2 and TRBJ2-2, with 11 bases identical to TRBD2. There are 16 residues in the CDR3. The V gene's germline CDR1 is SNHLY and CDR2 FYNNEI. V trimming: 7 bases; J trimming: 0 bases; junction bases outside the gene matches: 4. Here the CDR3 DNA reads TGTGCCAGCACGACTAGCGGGGCAGCGAACACCGGGGAGCTGTTTTTT. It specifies CASTTSGAANTGELFF.

This CDR3 is CASSGLGGTGYTF. CDR3 bases: TGTGCCAGCAGTGGCCTCGGGGGTACTGGCTACACCTTC. The chain uses TRBV25-1 and TRBJ1-2, with a possible D match to TRBD1 (5 bases). The CDR3 is 13 residues long. V shed 4 bases and J shed 7 bases, with 13 bases lying between them. Germline V gene data show CDR1 as MGHDK and CDR2 as SYGVNS.

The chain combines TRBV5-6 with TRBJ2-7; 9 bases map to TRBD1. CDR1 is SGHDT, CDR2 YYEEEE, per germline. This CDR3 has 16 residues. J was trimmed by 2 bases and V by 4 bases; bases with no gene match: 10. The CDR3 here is CASSRKPGQGTYEQYF. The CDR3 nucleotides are TGTGCCAGCAGCAGGAAACCGGGACAGGGAACCTACGAGCAGTACTTC.

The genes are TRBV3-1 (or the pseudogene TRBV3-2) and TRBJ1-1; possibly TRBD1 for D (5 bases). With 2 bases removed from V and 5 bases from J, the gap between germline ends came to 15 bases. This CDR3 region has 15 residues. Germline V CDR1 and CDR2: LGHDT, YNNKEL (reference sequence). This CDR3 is CASSQPRQTRTEAFF. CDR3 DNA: TGTGCCAGCAGCCAACCAAGACAGACTAGGACTGAAGCTTTCTTT.

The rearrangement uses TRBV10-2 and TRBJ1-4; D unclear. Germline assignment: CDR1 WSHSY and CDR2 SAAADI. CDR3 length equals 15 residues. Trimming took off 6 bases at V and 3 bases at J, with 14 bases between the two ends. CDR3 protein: CASREGNRANEKLFF. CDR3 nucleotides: TGCGCCAGCAGAGAGGGAAATCGGGCTAATGAAAAACTGTTTTTT.

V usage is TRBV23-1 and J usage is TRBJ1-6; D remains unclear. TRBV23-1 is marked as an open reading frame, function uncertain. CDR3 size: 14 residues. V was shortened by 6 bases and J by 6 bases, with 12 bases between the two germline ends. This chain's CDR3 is CASSHAQINSPLHF. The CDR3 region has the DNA TGCGCCAGCAGCCACGCCCAGATTAATTCACCCCTCCACTTT.

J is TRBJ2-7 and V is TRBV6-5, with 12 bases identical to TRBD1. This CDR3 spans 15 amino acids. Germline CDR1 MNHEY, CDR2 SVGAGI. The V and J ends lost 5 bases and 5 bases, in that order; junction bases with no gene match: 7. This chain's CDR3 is CASSTWGTGGDEQYF. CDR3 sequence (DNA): TGTGCCAGCAGTACCTGGGGGACAGGGGGCGACGAGCAGTACTTC.

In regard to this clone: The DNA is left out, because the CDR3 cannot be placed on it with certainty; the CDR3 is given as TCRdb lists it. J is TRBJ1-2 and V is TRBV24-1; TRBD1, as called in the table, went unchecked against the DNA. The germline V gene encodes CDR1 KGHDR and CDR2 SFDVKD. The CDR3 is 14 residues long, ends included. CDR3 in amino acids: CATSDFGNGAGYTF.

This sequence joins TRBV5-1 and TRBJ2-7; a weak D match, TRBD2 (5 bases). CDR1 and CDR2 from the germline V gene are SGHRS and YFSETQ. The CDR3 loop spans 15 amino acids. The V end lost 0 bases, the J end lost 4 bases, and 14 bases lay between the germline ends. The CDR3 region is CASSLAGIRGYEQYF. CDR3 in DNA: TGCGCCAGCAGCTTGGCAGGCATACGGGGATACGAGCAGTACTTC.

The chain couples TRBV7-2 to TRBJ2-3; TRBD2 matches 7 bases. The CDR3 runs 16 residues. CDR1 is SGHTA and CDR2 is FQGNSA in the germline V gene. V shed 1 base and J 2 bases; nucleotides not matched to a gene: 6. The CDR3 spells CASSLVGGVDTDTQYF. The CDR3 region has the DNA TGTGCCAGCAGCTTAGTGGGGGGGGTGGACACAGATACGCAGTATTTT.

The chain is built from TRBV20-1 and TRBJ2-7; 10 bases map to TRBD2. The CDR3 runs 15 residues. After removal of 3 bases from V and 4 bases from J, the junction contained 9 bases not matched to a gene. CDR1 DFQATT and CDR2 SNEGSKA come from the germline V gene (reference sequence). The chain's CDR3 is CSASLEAGGPYEQYF. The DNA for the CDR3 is TGCAGTGCTAGTTTAGAAGCGGGAGGGCCTTACGAGCAGTACTTC.

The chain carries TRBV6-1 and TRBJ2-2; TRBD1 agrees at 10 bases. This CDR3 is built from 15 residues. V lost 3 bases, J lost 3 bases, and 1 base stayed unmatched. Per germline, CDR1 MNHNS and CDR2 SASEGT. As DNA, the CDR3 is TGTGCCAGCAGTGAGGGACAGGGGTACACCGGGGAGCTGTTTTTT. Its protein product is CASSEGQGYTGELFF.

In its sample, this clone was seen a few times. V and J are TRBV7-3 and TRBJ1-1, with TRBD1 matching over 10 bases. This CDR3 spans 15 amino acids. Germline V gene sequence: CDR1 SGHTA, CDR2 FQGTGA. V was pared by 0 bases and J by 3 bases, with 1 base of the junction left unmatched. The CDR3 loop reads CASSLTGTGDTEAFF. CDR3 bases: TGTGCCAGCAGCTTAACAGGGACAGGGGACACTGAAGCTTTCTTT.

The CDR3 loop is CASSTSYRAKDTQYF. CDR3 DNA sequence: TGTGCCAGCAGCACTTCCTACAGGGCTAAAGATACGCAGTATTTT. The chain has TRBV7-8 and TRBJ2-3; the D gene is possibly TRBD1 (6 bases). Germline CDR1 reads SGHVS; CDR2 reads FQNEAQ. Trimming shortened V by 5 bases and J by 5 bases, and 17 bases separated the two germline ends. This CDR3 spans 15 amino acids.

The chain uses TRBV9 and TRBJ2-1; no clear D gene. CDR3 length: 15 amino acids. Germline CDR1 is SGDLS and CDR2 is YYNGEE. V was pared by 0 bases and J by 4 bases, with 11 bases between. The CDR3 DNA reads TGTGCCAGCAGCGTAGGGAGACTCTCGTACAATGAGCAGTTCTTC. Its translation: CASSVGRLSYNEQFF. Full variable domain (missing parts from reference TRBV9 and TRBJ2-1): DSGVTQTPKHLITATGQRVTLRCSPRSGDLSVYWYQQSLDQGLQFLIQYYNGEERAKGNILERFSAQQFPDLHSELNLSSLELGDSALYFCASSVGRLSYNEQFFGPGTRLTVL.

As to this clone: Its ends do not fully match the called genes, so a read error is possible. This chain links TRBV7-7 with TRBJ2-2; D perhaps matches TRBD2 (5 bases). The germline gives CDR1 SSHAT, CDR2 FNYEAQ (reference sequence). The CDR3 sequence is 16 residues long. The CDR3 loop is CASSAEKGPGAGELFF. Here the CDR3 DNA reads TGTGCTAGCAGCGCAGAGAAGGGCCCCGGGGCCGGGGAGCTGTTTTTT.

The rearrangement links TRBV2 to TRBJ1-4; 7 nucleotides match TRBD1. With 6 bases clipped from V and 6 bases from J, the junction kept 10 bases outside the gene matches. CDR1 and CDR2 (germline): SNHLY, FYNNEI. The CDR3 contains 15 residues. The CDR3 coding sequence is TGTGCCAGCAGACGCCTCGACAGGGAGGATGAAAAACTGTTTTTT. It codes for CASRRLDREDEKLFF.

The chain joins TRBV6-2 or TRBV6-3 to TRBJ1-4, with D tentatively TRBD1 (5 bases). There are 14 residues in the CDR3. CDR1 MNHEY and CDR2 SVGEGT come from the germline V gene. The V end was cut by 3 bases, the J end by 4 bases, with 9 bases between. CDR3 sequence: CASSYAGFNEKLFF. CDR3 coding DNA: TGTGCCAGCAGTTATGCAGGGTTTAATGAAAAACTGTTTTTT.

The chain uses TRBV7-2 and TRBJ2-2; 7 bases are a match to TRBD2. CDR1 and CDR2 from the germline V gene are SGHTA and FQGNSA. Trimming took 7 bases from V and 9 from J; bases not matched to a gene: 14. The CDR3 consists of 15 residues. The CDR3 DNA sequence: TGTGCCAGCAAGGGAGCGGGCGGGAGTCCCCGGGAGCTGTTTTTT. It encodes CASKGAGGSPRELFF.